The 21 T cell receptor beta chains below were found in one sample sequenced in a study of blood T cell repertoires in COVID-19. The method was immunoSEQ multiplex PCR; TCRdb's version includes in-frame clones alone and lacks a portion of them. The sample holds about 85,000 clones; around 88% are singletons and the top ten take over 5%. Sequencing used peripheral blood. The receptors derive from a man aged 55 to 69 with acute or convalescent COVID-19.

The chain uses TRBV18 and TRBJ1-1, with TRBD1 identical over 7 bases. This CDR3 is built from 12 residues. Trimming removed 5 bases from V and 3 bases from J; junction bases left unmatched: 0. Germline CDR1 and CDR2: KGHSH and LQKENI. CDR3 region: CASSDRDTEAFF. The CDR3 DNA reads TGTGCCAGCTCAGACAGGGACACTGAAGCTTTCTTT.

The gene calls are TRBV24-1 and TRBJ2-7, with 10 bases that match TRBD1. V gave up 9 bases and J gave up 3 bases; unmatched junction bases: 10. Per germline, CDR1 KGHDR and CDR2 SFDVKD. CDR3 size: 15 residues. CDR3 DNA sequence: TGTGCCACCCAGACAGGGGGCAGGTTTATCTACGAGCAGTACTTC. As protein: CATQTGGRFIYEQYF.

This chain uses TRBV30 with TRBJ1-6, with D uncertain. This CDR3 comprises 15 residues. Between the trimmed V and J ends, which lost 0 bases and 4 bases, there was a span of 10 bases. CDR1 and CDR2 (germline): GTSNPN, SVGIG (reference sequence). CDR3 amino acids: CAWSVRRLYNSPLHF. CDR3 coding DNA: TGTGCCTGGAGTGTACGCAGACTATATAATTCACCCCTCCACTTT.

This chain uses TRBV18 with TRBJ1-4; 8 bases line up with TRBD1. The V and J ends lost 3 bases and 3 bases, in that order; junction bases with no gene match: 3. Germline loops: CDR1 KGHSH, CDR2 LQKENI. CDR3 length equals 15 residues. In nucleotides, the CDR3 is TGTGCCAGCTCACCCCGGACAGGGCCTAATGAAAAACTGTTTTTT. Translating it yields CASSPRTGPNEKLFF. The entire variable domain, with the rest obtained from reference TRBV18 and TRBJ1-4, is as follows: NAGVMQNPRHLVRRRGQEARLRCSPMKGHSHVYWYRQLPEEGLKFMVYLQKENIIDESGMPKERFSAEFPKEGPSILRIQQVVRGDSAAYFCASSPRTGPNEKLFFGSGTQLSVL.

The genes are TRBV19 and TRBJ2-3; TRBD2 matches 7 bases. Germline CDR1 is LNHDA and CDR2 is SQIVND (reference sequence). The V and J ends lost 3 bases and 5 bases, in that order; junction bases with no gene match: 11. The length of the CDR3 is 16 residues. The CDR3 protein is CASSIVGGGVRDTQYF. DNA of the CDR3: TGTGCCAGTAGTATTGTAGGCGGGGGAGTCAGAGATACGCAGTATTTT.

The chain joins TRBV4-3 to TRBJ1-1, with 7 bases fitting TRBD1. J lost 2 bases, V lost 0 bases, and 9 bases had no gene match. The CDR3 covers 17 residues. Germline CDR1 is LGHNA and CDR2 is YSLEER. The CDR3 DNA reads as TGCGCCAGCAGCCAAGACTCGACAGGGACACCAAACACTGAAGCTTTCTTT. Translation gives CASSQDSTGTPNTEAFF.

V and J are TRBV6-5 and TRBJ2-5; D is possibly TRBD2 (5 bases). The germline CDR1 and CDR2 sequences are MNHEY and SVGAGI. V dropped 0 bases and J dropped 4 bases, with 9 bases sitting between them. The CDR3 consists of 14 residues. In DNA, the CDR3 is TGTGCCAGCAGTTACTCGGACTTCTTAGAGACCCAGTACTTC. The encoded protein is CASSYSDFLETQYF.

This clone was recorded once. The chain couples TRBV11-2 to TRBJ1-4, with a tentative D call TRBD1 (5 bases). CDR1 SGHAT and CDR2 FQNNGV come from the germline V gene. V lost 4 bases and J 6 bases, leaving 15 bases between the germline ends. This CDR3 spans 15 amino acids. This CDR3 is CASSSTQGGDEKLFF. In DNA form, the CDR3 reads TGTGCCAGCAGCTCGACTCAGGGCGGGGATGAAAAACTGTTTTTT.

In DNA, the CDR3 is TGTGCCAGCAGTCTGACAGGGGGAGGAACTGAAGCTTTCTTT. Amino acids: CASSLTGGGTEAFF. This sequence joins TRBV28 and TRBJ1-1, with 9 bases lining up with TRBD1. This CDR3 is 14 amino acids long. V dropped 5 bases and J dropped 5; count of bases not matched to a gene: 6. Germline V gene lookup returns CDR1 MDHEN and CDR2 SYDVKM.

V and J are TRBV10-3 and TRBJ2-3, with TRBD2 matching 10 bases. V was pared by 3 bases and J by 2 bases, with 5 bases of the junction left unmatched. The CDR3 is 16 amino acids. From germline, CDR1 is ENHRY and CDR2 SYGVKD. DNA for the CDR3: TGTGCCATCAGTGACCGAAGCGGGGGGGCCACAGATACGCAGTATTTT. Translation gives CAISDRSGGATDTQYF.

CDR3 DNA sequence: TGCAGCGTTGAAGTGGGGGGGCTGGGCACTGAAGCTTTCTTT. This codes for CSVEVGGLGTEAFF. The chain employs TRBV29-1 and TRBJ1-1; D is possibly TRBD1 (6 bases). The CDR3 totals 14 residues. V dropped 1 base and J dropped 4 bases, with 13 bases sitting between them. CDR1 and CDR2 from the germline V gene are SQVTM and ANQGSEA.

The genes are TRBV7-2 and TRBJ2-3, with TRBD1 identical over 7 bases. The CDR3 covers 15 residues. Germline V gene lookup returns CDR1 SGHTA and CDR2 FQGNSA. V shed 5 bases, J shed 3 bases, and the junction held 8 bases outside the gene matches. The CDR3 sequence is CASSPTGTETDTQYF. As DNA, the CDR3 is TGTGCCAGCAGCCCCACCGGGACAGAAACAGATACGCAGTATTTT.

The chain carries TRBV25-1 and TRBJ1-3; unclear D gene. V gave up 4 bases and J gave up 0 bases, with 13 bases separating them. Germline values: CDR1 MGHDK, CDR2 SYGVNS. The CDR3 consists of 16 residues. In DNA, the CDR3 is TGTGCCAGCAGTGGGGCGAAGGTTTCCTCTGGAAACACCATATATTTT. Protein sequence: CASSGAKVSSGNTIYF.

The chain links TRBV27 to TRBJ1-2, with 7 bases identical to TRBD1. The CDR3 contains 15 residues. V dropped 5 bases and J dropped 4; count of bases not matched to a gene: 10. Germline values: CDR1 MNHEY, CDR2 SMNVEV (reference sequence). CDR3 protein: CASSLGGGPSYGYTF. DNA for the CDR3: TGTGCCAGCAGTCTAGGAGGGGGCCCTAGCTATGGCTACACCTTC.

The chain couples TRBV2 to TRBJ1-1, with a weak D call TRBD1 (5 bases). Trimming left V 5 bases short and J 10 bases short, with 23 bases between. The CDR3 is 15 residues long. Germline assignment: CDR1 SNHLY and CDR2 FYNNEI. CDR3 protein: CASSPDVGKGLRAFF. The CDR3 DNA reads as TGTGCCAGCAGTCCTGATGTGGGAAAGGGGCTGAGAGCTTTCTTT.

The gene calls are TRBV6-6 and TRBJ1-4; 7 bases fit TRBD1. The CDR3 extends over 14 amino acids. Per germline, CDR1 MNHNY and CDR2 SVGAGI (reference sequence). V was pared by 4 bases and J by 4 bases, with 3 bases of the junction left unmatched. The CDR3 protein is CASSLQGVNEKLFF. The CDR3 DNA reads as TGTGCCAGCAGTTTGCAGGGGGTTAATGAAAAACTGTTTTTT.

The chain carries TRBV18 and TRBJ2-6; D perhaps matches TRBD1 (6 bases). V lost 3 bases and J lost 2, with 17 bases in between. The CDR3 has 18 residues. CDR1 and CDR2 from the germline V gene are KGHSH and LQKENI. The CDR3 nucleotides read TGTGCCAGCTCACCGGCCCAATTACAGGGCCCTGGGGCCAACGTCCTGACTTTC. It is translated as CASSPAQLQGPGANVLTF.

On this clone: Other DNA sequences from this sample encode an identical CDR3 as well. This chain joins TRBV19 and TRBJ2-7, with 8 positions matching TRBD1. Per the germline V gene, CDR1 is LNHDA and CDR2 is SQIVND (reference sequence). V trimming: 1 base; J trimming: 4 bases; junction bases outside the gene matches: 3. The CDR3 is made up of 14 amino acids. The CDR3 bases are TGTGCCAGTAGTATAGCAGGGGGCGCATACGAGCAGTACTTC. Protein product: CASSIAGGAYEQYF.

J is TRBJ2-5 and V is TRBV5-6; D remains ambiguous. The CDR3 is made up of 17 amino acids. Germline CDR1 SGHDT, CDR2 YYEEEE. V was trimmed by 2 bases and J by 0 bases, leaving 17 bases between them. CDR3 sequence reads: CASSFTGYSQYQETQYF. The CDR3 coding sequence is TGTGCCAGCAGCTTTACGGGTTACTCCCAGTACCAAGAGACCCAGTACTTC.

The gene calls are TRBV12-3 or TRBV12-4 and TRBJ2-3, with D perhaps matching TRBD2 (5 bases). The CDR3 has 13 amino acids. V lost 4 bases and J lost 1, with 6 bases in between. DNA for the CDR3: TGTGCCAGCAGTTGGACTGGCACAGATACGCAGTATTTT. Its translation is CASSWTGTDTQYF.

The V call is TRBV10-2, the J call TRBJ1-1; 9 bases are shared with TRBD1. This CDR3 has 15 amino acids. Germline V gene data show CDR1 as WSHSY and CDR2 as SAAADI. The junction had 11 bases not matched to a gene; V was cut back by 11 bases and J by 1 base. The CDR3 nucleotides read TGCGCCGTACGACAGGGGGATAGTAGGAACACTGAAGCTTTCTTT. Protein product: CAVRQGDSRNTEAFF.